This passage covers 19 T cell receptor beta chains from one sample sequenced in a study of tumor and adjacent non-tumor tissue in lung cancer. RNA was extracted from bulk tissue without any cell sorting. The library came from three nested PCR rounds adapted from ARM-PCR protocols. TCRdb re-analysed the multiplex PCR reads in MiXCR, keeping a single row per CDR3 protein. The table has over 85,000 distinct CDR3 sequences, approximately 80% seen once. The specimen sequenced was lung tumor tissue. These receptors came from a man between 70 and 80 years old with non-small cell lung cancer.

This clonotype showed up just once. Just one base apart from a much larger clone, this may be a read error. The rearrangement links TRBV28 to TRBJ1-1; the D gene is possibly TRBD1 (5 bases). Deletions cut 5 bases from V and 7 bases from J, with 8 bases between. Germline V gene lookup returns CDR1 MDHEN and CDR2 SYDVKM. The CDR3 is 11 amino acids. CDR3 nucleotides: TGTGCCAGCAGTCCACAGGATGAAGCTTTCTTT. The encoded protein is CASSPQDEAFF.

To note about this clonotype: Its ends do not fully match the called genes, so a read error is possible. The chain links TRBV11-1 to TRBJ2-5; D unresolved. CDR3 size: 15 residues. Germline V gene sequence: CDR1 SGHAT, CDR2 FQDESV (reference sequence). The chain's CDR3 is CAGSLSRTNQETQYF. Written as DNA, the CDR3 is TGTGCCGGCAGCCTGAGTAGGACCAATCAAGAGACCCAGTACTTC.

Details on this clonotype: A read error is likely, as this CDR3 ends without the conserved phenylalanine or tryptophan. The chain employs TRBV6-2 or TRBV6-3 and TRBJ2-1, with D perhaps assigned TRBD1 or TRBD2 (6 bases each). The CDR3 spans 15 residues. Trimming stripped 9 bases from V and 5 bases from J, with 20 bases between. Germline V gives CDR1 MNHEY, CDR2 SVGEGT. CDR3 DNA: TGTGCCAGTAGGCGGACAGAGTGGGGGGACAATGAGCAGTTCTCC. Protein sequence: CASRRTEWGDNEQFS.

This chain connects TRBV5-5 to TRBJ2-7; TRBD1 matches 11 bases. The CDR3 extends over 14 amino acids. CDR1 and CDR2 (germline): SGHKS, YYEKEE (reference sequence). The CDR3 is CTGSRRDRGGEQYF. DNA for the CDR3: TGTACCGGCAGCCGCCGGGACAGGGGGGGCGAGCAGTACTTC.

In regard to this clonotype: The CDR3 ends on some other residue instead of the conserved phenylalanine or tryptophan, so this is likely a read error. V gene TRBV11-3 combines with J gene TRBJ2-3; 12 positions match TRBD2. V gave up 6 bases and J gave up 4 bases; unmatched junction bases: 11. The CDR3 covers 17 residues. The V gene's germline CDR1 is SGHNT and CDR2 YENEEA. CDR3: CASSQGLAGSGSDTQYI. The CDR3 DNA reads as TGTGCCAGCAGTCAAGGACTAGCGGGATCGGGATCAGATACGCAGTATATT.

For this clonotype: The conserved closing phenylalanine or tryptophan is absent in this CDR3, likely reflecting a read error. The CDR3 DNA follows: TGCGCCAGCAGTTCCGGCGGGGGGTACGATGAGCAGTTCCTC. This gives the protein CASSSGGGYDEQFL. J is TRBJ2-1 and V is TRBV5-1, with 8 bases identical to TRBD2. This CDR3 region has 14 residues. Trimming took 5 bases from V and 8 from J; bases not matched to a gene: 9. Germline V lookup: CDR1 SGHRS, CDR2 YFSETQ.

With respect to this clonotype: At one of its ends the junction is not consistent with the germline gene, which may arise from a read error. This chain uses TRBV4-1 with TRBJ2-2; tentative D call: TRBD2 (5 bases). The CDR3 runs 19 residues. The V gene's germline CDR1 is MGHRA and CDR2 YSYEKL. This CDR3 reads CASSQVSFWVRSVTGELFF. The CDR3 region has the DNA TGCGCCAGCAGCCAAGTTTCATTTTGGGTGAGATCAGTCACCGGGGAGTTGTTTTTT.

This chain connects TRBV28 to TRBJ2-1, with 8 bases identical to TRBD2. This CDR3 spans 15 amino acids. Germline V gene sequence: CDR1 MDHEN, CDR2 SYDVKM. With V trimmed by 6 bases and J by 9 bases, 13 bases remained unmatched. This chain's CDR3 is CASSFKRGIGAEQFF. As DNA, the CDR3 is TGTGCCAGCAGCTTCAAGCGGGGGATTGGTGCTGAGCAGTTCTTC.

On this clonotype: Since the CDR3 does not end with the conserved phenylalanine or tryptophan, this likely comes from a read error. The rearrangement joins TRBV29-1 to TRBJ2-4; tentatively, D is TRBD1 (6 bases). Germline V CDR1 and CDR2: SQVTM, ANQGSEA. Trimming took 0 bases from V and 12 from J, leaving 24 bases between them. The CDR3 covers 16 residues. CDR3 loop: CSVEDLVGQPRDTQYL. CDR3 nucleotides: TGCAGCGTTGAAGATCTAGTCGGACAACCAAGGGACACTCAGTACTTA.

The rearrangement joins TRBV6-6 to TRBJ1-5; TRBD1 might be the D (5 bases). CDR1 MNHNY and CDR2 SVGAGI come from the germline V gene (reference sequence). The CDR3 is made up of 16 amino acids. Between the trimmed V and J ends, which lost 9 bases and 3 bases, there was a span of 21 bases. The CDR3 DNA reads as TGTGCCAGTAGTCCCGGAGGGGTTAGAGACAATCAGCCCCAGCATTTT. Amino acid sequence: CASSPGGVRDNQPQHF.

The chain is built from TRBV11-2 and TRBJ2-3, with TRBD1 as a possible D gene (5 bases). The end of the DNA aligns better with TRBJ1-5, so the J call may be wrong. Germline V lookup: CDR1 SGHAT, CDR2 FQNNGV. The CDR3 consists of 20 residues. The CDR3, as DNA: TGTGCCAGCAGCTTTATATCGCGCCTAGTGGGGGGAGCTAGCACAGATACGCAGCATTTT. The encoded protein is CASSFISRLVGGASTDTQHF.

The rearrangement links TRBV14 to TRBJ2-1; tentatively, D is TRBD1 or TRBD2 (5 bases each). V lost 7 bases to trimming and J lost 9 bases, with 19 bases between them. Per germline, CDR1 SGHDN and CDR2 FVKESK. CDR3 length equals 14 residues. The CDR3 DNA reads TGTGCCAGCAACCAGAGGGGAGAGGGGAGTGAGCAGTTCTTC. This encodes CASNQRGEGSEQFF.

The J gene is TRBJ1-1, the V gene TRBV6-6; D is uncertain. The V gene lost 10 bases and the J gene lost 0 bases, with 15 bases spanning the gap. Germline CDR1 is MNHNY and CDR2 is SVGAGI (reference sequence). The CDR3 sequence is 14 residues long. For the CDR3, the DNA is TGTGCCAACTCTGTCGGATTAATGAACACTGAAGCTTTCTTT. This codes for CANSVGLMNTEAFF.

The table lists this clonotype with a count of one. A junction boundary mismatches the germline segment, possibly from a read error. This chain connects TRBV11-3 to TRBJ2-7; D gene ambiguous. Germline V lookup: CDR1 SGHNT, CDR2 YENEEA. The CDR3 is 14 amino acids. CDR3 residues: CASSLSGNSCEQYF. As DNA, the CDR3 is TGTGCCAGCAGTTTAAGTGGGAACTCCTGCGAGCAGTACTTC. The whole variable domain, filled in from reference TRBV11-3 and TRBJ2-7, reads EAGVVQSPRYKIIEKKQPVAFWCNPISGHNTLYWYLQNLGQGPELLIRYENEEAVDDSQLPKDRFSAERLKGVDSTLKIQPAELGDSAVYLCASSLSGNSCEQYFGPGTRLTVT.

This clonotype was observed many times. The chain recombines TRBV5-1 with TRBJ2-3; 12 bases match TRBD2. This CDR3 region has 17 residues. V lost 1 base and J lost 5; bases outside the gene matches: 8. Looked up from germline, CDR1 is SGHRS and CDR2 is YFSETQ. CDR3 region: CASSLWLAGGPGDTQYF. The CDR3 DNA sequence: TGCGCCAGCAGCTTGTGGCTAGCGGGAGGGCCTGGAGATACGCAGTATTTT.

As concerns this clonotype: A much more abundant neighbour one base away suggests this may be a read error. This chain uses TRBV20-1 with TRBJ2-3, with D tentatively TRBD1 (6 bases). Trimming took 7 bases from V and 4 from J, leaving 12 bases between them. Germline loops: CDR1 DFQATT, CDR2 SNEGSKA (reference sequence). The CDR3 is 12 amino acids. CDR3 DNA sequence: TGCAGTGATAGGGGGAGCTCAGATACGCAGTATTTT. The encoded protein is CSDRGSSDTQYF.

Concerning this clonotype: At one end, the junction sequence differs from germline, possibly due to a read error. This chain connects TRBV5-4 to TRBJ2-3; 9 bases agree with TRBD1. CDR3 length equals 16 residues. Germline CDR1 reads SGHNT; CDR2 reads YYREEE (reference sequence). Written as DNA, the CDR3 is TGTGCCAGCAGTCCGACTAGAGGGACAGGGACAGAAACGCAGTATTTT. This encodes CASSPTRGTGTETQYF.

For this clonotype: A junction boundary mismatches the germline segment, possibly from a read error. The rearrangement uses TRBV4-3 and TRBJ2-7, with TRBD1 matching 7 bases. Germline V lookup: CDR1 LGHNA, CDR2 YSLEER. This CDR3 has 15 amino acids. The CDR3, as DNA: TGTGCCAGCAGCCGAGATTGGGCAGGGGGATACGAGCAGTACTTC. It is translated as CASSRDWAGGYEQYF.

For this clonotype: The final CDR3 position lacks the conserved phenylalanine or tryptophan, pointing to a likely read error. The rearrangement links TRBV5-5 to TRBJ2-7; D unclear. The germline gives CDR1 SGHKS, CDR2 YYEKEE (reference sequence). This CDR3 spans 13 amino acids. CDR3 nucleotides: TGCGCCATCAGCTCCGGAACATCCTACGAGCAGTACCTC. Amino acids: CAISSGTSYEQYL.